The 20 T cell receptor beta chains reported below all come from one sample, sequenced in a study of breast tumors, draining lymph nodes, adjacent tissues. Axillary draining lymph nodes of breast cancer patients supplied the node samples. TCRdb ran MiXCR on the multiplex PCR reads and lists one entry per CDR3 protein. The data contain about 270,000 distinct CDR3 sequences, 30% to 35% of them singletons. Sequenced material: axillary lymph node tissue. The receptor source for this set is a female donor with breast cancer. Some clones in this sample may be carry-over from other donors' samples.

This clonotype was picked up many times. The chain uses TRBV14 and TRBJ1-2; 7 positions agree with TRBD1. The CDR3 spans 15 residues. V lost 0 bases to trimming and J lost 3 bases; unmatched junction nucleotides: 4. Germline V gene data show CDR1 as SGHDN and CDR2 as FVKESK. The DNA of the CDR3 is TGTGCCAGCAGCCAAGACAGGGGGTTCTACTATGGCTACACCTTC. Protein product: CASSQDRGFYYGYTF.

With respect to this clonotype: A read error may be the cause here, since a much bigger clone is one base away. The conserved phenylalanine or tryptophan normally closing the CDR3 is absent here, so this likely arose from a read error. The V call is TRBV20-1, the J call TRBJ2-5; D is undetermined. CDR1 and CDR2 (germline): DFQATT, SNEGSKA (reference sequence). Trimming took off 3 bases at V and 3 bases at J, with 2 bases between the two ends. There are 10 residues in the CDR3. The CDR3 is CSASEETQYS. The CDR3 nucleotides read TGCAGTGCTAGTGAAGAGACCCAGTACTCC.

This clonotype was counted many times. The chain carries TRBV6-6 and TRBJ2-5, with TRBD2 matching over 12 bases. Germline lookup yields CDR1 MNHNY and CDR2 SVGAGI (reference sequence). CDR3 length equals 14 residues. V gave up 7 bases and J gave up 4 bases; unmatched junction bases: 4. The CDR3 sequence: CASTTSGSRETQYF. In nucleotides, the CDR3 is TGTGCCAGCACGACTAGCGGGAGTAGAGAGACCCAGTACTTC.

Concerning this clonotype: A much bigger clone sits one base away, suggesting this may be a read error. V usage is TRBV6-5 and J usage is TRBJ1-6, with D uncertain. This CDR3 spans 16 amino acids. Per germline, CDR1 MNHEY and CDR2 SVGAGI. The DNA of the CDR3 is TGTGCCAGCAGTCACTCGCCGTCTTCGCCCAGTTCACCCCTCCACTTT. Protein sequence: CASSHSPSSPSSPLHF.

This clonotype was detected many times. The gene calls are TRBV12-3 or TRBV12-4 and TRBJ1-3; D is possibly TRBD1 (6 bases). This CDR3 spans 15 amino acids. V was shortened by 7 bases and J by 8 bases, with 21 bases between the two germline ends. The CDR3 region has the DNA TGTGCCAGCACCCTTGGGGGGGTCAGGGGATACACCATATATTTT. This codes for CASTLGGVRGYTIYF.

This clonotype was counted only a few times. With a much larger clone just one base away, this may be a read error. This chain joins TRBV11-2 and TRBJ1-2; 7 bases fit TRBD1. CDR1 is SGHAT and CDR2 is FQNNGV in the germline V gene. V was clipped by 5 bases and J by 4 bases; unmatched bases: 7. The CDR3 totals 14 residues. CDR3 DNA sequence: TGTGCCAGCAGCCCTGGTACAGGGGCCTATGGCTACACCTTC. It yields the protein CASSPGTGAYGYTF.

The rearrangement uses TRBV3-1 and TRBJ1-2, with unresolved D. V was clipped by 4 bases and J by 0 bases, with 6 bases between them. From germline, CDR1 is LGHDT and CDR2 YNNKEL (reference sequence). The CDR3 covers 13 residues. The CDR3 DNA follows: TGTGCCAGCAGCCCTAGAGCTAACTATGGCTACACCTTC. Residues: CASSPRANYGYTF.

This clonotype came up many times. The rearrangement joins TRBV20-1 to TRBJ2-2, with D unclear. The CDR3 loop spans 12 amino acids. V lost 0 bases and J lost 6, with 5 bases in between. The germline V gene has CDR1 DFQATT and CDR2 SNEGSKA (reference sequence). CDR3 loop: CSAREGSGELFF. The CDR3 DNA reads TGCAGTGCTAGAGAGGGGTCCGGGGAGCTGTTTTTT.

This clonotype was seen only a few times. This may be a read error: a much more frequent sequence differs by one nucleotide. This chain links TRBV7-2 with TRBJ2-7; 8 positions match TRBD2. Trimming at V came to 6 bases and at J to 2 bases, leaving 6 bases not matched to a gene. The length of the CDR3 is 14 residues. Per the germline V gene, CDR1 is SGHTA and CDR2 is FQGNSA. The CDR3, as DNA: TGTGCCAGCAGGCGGACTAGCAGGGCCTACGAGCAGTACTTC. This sequence encodes CASRRTSRAYEQYF.

The sample holds many counts of this clonotype. The V and J genes are TRBV18 and TRBJ1-6; TRBD1 aligns across 11 bases. The CDR3 length is 15 residues. Germline values: CDR1 KGHSH, CDR2 LQKENI. V trimming: 3 bases; J trimming: 8 bases; junction bases outside the gene matches: 3. Here the CDR3 reads CASSPEGQGDSPLHF. CDR3 in DNA: TGTGCCAGCTCACCTGAGGGACAGGGGGATTCACCCCTCCACTTT. The whole variable domain, remainder taken from reference TRBV18 and TRBJ1-6, is NAGVMQNPRHLVRRRGQEARLRCSPMKGHSHVYWYRQLPEEGLKFMVYLQKENIIDESGMPKERFSAEFPKEGPSILRIQQVVRGDSAAYFCASSPEGQGDSPLHFGNGTRLTVT.

This chain connects TRBV7-9 to TRBJ2-3; TRBD1 might be the D (5 bases). The J call may be wrong; the DNA end is better matched by TRBJ1-5. This CDR3 comprises 15 residues. CDR1 and CDR2 from the germline V gene are SEHNR and FQNEAQ (reference sequence). In nucleotides, the CDR3 is TGTGCCAGCAGCTTGGGACTAGCAGCCTCCTACGAGCAGCATTTT. Encoded protein: CASSLGLAASYEQHF.

The sample holds a few counts of this clonotype. V gene TRBV20-1 combines with J gene TRBJ2-5; tentatively, D is TRBD1 (6 bases). The CDR3 is 12 amino acids. V was shortened by 6 bases and J by 7 bases, with 15 bases between the two germline ends. CDR1 and CDR2 (germline): DFQATT, SNEGSKA (reference sequence). As DNA, the CDR3 is TGCAGTGCCATCGCACTAGGGGGGACCCAGTACTTC. This codes for CSAIALGGTQYF.

The sample holds many counts of this clonotype. The J gene is TRBJ2-7, the V gene TRBV5-1; 7 bases match TRBD2. CDR1 SGHRS and CDR2 YFSETQ come from the germline V gene. This CDR3 is 15 amino acids long. The J segment lost 6 bases and the V segment lost 4 bases, leaving 13 bases of the junction unmatched. The CDR3 DNA reads as TGCGCCAGCAGCGGACCAGAGGGAGGGAGGCCCGAGCAGTACTTC. Encoded protein: CASSGPEGGRPEQYF.

This clonotype showed up many times. This chain connects TRBV11-3 to TRBJ2-3, with D tentatively TRBD2 (6 bases). Germline loops: CDR1 SGHNT, CDR2 YENEEA. Trimming shortened V by 5 bases and J by 4 bases, and 13 bases separated the two germline ends. This CDR3 comprises 14 residues. CDR3 sequence (DNA): TGTGCCAGCAGCCCTGTCGGGAGTTCAGATACGCAGTATTTT. Translation gives CASSPVGSSDTQYF.

This clonotype was seen a single time. Just one base apart from a much larger clone, this may be a read error. This chain uses TRBV4-1 with TRBJ2-3; D not resolved. Per the germline V gene, CDR1 is MGHRA and CDR2 is YSYEKL. This CDR3 region has 15 residues. Trimming took off 3 bases at V and 1 base at J, with 11 bases between the two ends. CDR3 in amino acids: CASSQLTGGTDTQYF. CDR3 in DNA: TGCGCCAGCAGCCAGCTAACTGGCGGCACAGATACGCAGTATTTT.

The V gene is TRBV20-1, the J gene TRBJ2-7; 11 bases fit TRBD2. There are 15 residues in the CDR3. Germline trimming cut 4 bases from V and 6 bases from J; bases unmatched to any gene: 11. Germline assignment: CDR1 DFQATT and CDR2 SNEGSKA (reference sequence). The CDR3: CSATLAGGPSGEQYF. CDR3 nucleotides: TGCAGTGCTACTTTAGCGGGAGGGCCGTCCGGCGAGCAGTACTTC.

The V and J genes are TRBV12-3 or TRBV12-4 and TRBJ2-3; 7 bases line up with TRBD2. The CDR3 runs to 13 residues. V shed 6 bases and J 5 bases; nucleotides not matched to a gene: 5. As DNA, the CDR3 is TGTGCCAGCAGCTTCGCGGGAGTAGATACGCAGTATTTT. It yields the protein CASSFAGVDTQYF.

This clonotype was observed at least ten times. The rearrangement uses TRBV11-3 and TRBJ2-1; 8 bases are a match to TRBD2. CDR1 and CDR2 from the germline V gene are SGHNT and YENEEA. V dropped 0 bases and J dropped 9; count of bases not matched to a gene: 7. This CDR3 region has 15 residues. CDR3 sequence reads: CASSLEAGGLGEQFF. The CDR3 region has the DNA TGTGCCAGCAGCTTAGAGGCGGGAGGATTGGGTGAGCAGTTCTTC.

Many counts were recorded for this clonotype. The chain links TRBV5-8 to TRBJ2-1, with D perhaps matching TRBD2 (6 bases). This CDR3 comprises 14 residues. Germline CDR1 reads SGHTS; CDR2 reads YDEGEE. V lost 4 bases, J lost 2 bases, and 10 bases lay in between. The CDR3 spells CASSPEGPYNEQFF. DNA of the CDR3: TGTGCCAGCAGCCCGGAGGGCCCCTACAATGAGCAGTTCTTC.

This clonotype was detected many times. The chain couples TRBV5-1 to TRBJ2-3, with a weak D call TRBD2 (6 bases). CDR1 SGHRS and CDR2 YFSETQ come from the germline V gene. Trimming took 0 bases from V and 10 from J, leaving 12 bases between them. This CDR3 is built from 13 residues. The CDR3 is CASSLDMTSSQYF. CDR3 nucleotide sequence: TGCGCCAGCAGCTTGGATATGACTAGTTCGCAGTATTTT.